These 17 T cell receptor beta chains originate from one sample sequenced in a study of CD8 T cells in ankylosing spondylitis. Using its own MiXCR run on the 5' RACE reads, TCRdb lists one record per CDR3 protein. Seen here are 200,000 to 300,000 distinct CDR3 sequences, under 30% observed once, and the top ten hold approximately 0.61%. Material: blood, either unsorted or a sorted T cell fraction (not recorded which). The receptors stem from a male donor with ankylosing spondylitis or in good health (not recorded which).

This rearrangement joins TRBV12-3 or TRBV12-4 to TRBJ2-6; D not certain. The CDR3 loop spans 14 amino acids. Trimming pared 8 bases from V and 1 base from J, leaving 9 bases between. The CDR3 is CASGLNSGANVLTF. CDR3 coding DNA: TGTGCCAGCGGCCTTAATTCTGGGGCCAACGTCCTGACTTTC.

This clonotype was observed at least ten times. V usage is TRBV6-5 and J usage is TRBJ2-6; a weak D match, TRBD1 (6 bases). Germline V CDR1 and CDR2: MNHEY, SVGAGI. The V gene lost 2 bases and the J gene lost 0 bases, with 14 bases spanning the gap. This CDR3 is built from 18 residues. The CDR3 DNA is TGTGCCAGCAGTTACAGGGACACGAAATTCTCTGGGGCCAACGTCCTGACTTTC. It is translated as CASSYRDTKFSGANVLTF.

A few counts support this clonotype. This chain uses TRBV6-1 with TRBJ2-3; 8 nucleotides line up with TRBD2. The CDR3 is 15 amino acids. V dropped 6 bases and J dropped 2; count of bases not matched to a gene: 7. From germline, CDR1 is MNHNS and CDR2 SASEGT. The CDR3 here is CASRAGVANTDTQYF. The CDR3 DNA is TGTGCCAGCAGAGCGGGGGTTGCGAACACAGATACGCAGTATTTT.

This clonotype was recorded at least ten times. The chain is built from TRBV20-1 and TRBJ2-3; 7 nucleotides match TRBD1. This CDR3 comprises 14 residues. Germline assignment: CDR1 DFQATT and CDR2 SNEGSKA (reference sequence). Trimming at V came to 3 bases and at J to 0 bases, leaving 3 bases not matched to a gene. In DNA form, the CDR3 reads TGCAGTGCTAGTGACAGGGAAAGCACAGATACGCAGTATTTT. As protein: CSASDRESTDTQYF.

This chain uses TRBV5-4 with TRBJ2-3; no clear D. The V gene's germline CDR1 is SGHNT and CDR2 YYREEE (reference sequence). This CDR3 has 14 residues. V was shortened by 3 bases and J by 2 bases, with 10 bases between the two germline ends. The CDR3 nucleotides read TGTGCCAGCAGCTCCCGGCTAATCACAGATACGCAGTATTTT. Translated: CASSSRLITDTQYF.

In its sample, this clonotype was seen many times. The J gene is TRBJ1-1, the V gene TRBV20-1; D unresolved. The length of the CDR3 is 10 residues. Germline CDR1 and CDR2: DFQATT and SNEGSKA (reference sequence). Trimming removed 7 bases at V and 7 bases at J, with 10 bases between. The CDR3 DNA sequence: TGCAGTGTTGCAGCAGATGAAGCTTTCTTT. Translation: CSVAADEAFF.

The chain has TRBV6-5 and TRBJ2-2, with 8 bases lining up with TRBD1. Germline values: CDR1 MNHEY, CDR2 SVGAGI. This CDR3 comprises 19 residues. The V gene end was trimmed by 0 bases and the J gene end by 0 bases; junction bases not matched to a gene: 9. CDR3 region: CASSYSLDPGQANTGELFF. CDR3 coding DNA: TGTGCCAGCAGTTACTCCCTAGATCCGGGACAGGCGAACACCGGGGAGCTGTTTTTT.

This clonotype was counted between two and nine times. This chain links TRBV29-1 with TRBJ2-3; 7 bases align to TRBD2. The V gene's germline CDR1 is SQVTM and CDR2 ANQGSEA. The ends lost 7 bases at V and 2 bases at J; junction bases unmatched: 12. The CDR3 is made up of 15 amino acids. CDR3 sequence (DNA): TGCAGCGCCCCACGGGAGCGGGGACCCACAGATACGCAGTATTTT. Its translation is CSAPRERGPTDTQYF.

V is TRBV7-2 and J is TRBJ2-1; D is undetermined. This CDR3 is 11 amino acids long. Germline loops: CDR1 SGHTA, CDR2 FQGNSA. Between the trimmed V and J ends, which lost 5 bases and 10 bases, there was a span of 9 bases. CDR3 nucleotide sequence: TGTGCCAGCAGCCCGTCTAAAGAGCAGTTCTTC. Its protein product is CASSPSKEQFF.

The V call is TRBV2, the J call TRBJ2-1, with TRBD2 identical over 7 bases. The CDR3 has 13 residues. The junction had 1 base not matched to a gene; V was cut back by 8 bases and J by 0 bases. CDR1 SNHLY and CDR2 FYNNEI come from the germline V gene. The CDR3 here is CASWTSSYNEQFF. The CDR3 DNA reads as TGTGCCAGCTGGACTAGCTCCTACAATGAGCAGTTCTTC.

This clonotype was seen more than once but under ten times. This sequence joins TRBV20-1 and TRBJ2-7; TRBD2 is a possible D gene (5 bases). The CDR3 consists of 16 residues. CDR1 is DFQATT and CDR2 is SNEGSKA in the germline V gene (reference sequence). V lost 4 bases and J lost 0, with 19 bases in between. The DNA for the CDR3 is TGCAGTGCTACCCATTTTCGGCGGGTCAGCTCCTACGAGCAGTACTTC. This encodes CSATHFRRVSSYEQYF.

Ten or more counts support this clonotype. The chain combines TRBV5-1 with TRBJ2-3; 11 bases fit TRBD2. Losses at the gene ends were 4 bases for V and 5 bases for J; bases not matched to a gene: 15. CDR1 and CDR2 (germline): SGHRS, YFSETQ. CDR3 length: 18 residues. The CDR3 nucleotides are TGCGCCAGCAGCCCGGTCCCCCGACTAGCGGGGTTTGAAGATACGCAGTATTTT. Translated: CASSPVPRLAGFEDTQYF.

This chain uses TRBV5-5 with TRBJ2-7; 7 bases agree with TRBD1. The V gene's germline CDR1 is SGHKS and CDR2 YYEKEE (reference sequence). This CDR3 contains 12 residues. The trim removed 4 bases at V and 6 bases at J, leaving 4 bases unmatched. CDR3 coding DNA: TGTGCCAGCAGCATAACAGGGGTCGAGCAGTACTTC. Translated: CASSITGVEQYF.

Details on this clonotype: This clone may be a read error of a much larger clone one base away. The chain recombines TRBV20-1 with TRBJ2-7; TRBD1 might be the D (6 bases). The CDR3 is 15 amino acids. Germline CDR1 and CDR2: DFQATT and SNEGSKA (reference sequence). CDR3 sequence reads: CIARGMRRGPYEQYF. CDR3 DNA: TGCATTGCTAGGGGGATGCGTCGAGGACCCTACGAGCAGTACTTC.

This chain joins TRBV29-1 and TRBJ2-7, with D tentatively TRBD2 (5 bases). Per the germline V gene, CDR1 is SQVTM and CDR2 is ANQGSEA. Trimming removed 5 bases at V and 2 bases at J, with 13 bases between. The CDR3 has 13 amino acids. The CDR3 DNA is TGCAGCGTTCCAACCGGGATCACCTACGAGCAGTACTTC. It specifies CSVPTGITYEQYF.

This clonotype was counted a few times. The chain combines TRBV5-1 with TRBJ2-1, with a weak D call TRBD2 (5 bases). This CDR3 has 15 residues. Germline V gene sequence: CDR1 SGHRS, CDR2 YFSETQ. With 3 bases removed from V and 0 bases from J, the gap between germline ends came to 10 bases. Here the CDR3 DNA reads TGCGCCAGCAGCTGGTCGGGGAGCTCCTACAATGAGCAGTTCTTC. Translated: CASSWSGSSYNEQFF. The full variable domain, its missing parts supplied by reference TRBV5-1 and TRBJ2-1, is KAGVTQTPRYLIKTRGQQVTLSCSPISGHRSVSWYQQTPGQGLQFLFEYFSETQRNKGNFPGRFSGRQFSNSRSEMNVSTLELGDSALYLCASSWSGSSYNEQFFGPGTRLTVL.

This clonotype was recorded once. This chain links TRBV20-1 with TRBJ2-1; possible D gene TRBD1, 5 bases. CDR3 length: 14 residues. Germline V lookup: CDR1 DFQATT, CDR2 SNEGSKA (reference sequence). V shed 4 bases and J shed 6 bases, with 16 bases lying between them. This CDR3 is CSATAPLRANEQFF. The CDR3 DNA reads TGCAGTGCTACTGCGCCCCTCAGGGCCAATGAGCAGTTCTTC.